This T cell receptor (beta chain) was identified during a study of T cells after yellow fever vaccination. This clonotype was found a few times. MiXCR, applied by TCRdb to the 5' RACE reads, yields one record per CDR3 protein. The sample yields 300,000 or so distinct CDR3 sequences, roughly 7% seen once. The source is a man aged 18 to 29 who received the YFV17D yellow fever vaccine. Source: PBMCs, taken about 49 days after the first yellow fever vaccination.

The CDR3 DNA is TGTGCCAGCAGCCGAACAGGCGCTTTTGGCCACGAGCAGTACTTC. Translating gives CASSRTGAFGHEQYF. This sequence joins TRBV6-2 or TRBV6-3 and TRBJ2-7, with D perhaps TRBD1 (5 bases). The CDR3 totals 15 residues. CDR1 and CDR2 (germline): MNHEY, SVGEGT. Trimming stripped 6 bases from V and 5 bases from J, with 20 bases between.